This TCR beta chain was identified in a study of human T cells and chemical hapten exposure. Germline V gene lookup returns CDR1 SGHVS and CDR2 FQNEAQ. This CDR3 comprises 14 residues. Concerning this clonotype itself: Its specificity is not known. The germline gene is not matched at one end of the junction; a read error may be the cause.

Time point given: patch test 3, about 24 weeks after DPC sensitization. Treatment here: therapeutic diphenylcyclopropenone sensitization with weekly scalp DPC. Blood draws came first, before each patch test. The starting material, unfractionated whole blood, was used for total RNA extraction. Unique molecular identifiers were linked by the library to individual cDNA molecules. MiXCR, applied by TCRdb to the RACE reads, yields one record per CDR3 protein. The sample includes about 170,000 distinct CDR3 sequences, around a quarter of them seen just once. Whole-study results and caveats: Every donor had alopecia, and their immune response may therefore differ from healthy people's.

The rearrangement links TRBV7-8 to TRBJ2-5; either TRBD1 or TRBD2 may fit D (5 bases each). This sequence originates from a woman between 18 and 29 years old with alopecia areata. Some clones in this sample may be carry-over from other donors' samples. The sample was whole blood, taken in connection with sensitization to the hapten diphenylcyclopropenone (DPC). The CDR3 nucleotides are TGTGCCAACAGCTTAGCTGGGGACGGCGAGACCCAGTACTTC. It encodes CANSLAGDGETQYF.